The 9 T cell receptor beta chains below come from one sample, sequenced in a study of blood T cells in healthy people across ages. Through a sample-barcoded 5' primer and a J-beta primer mix, a second PCR was run for about 6 to 12 cycles. TCRdb reprocessed the 5' RACE reads via MiXCR and lists one record per CDR3 protein. The sample holds 1,300,000 or so distinct CDR3 sequences; approximately 63% are singletons and the top ten take under 8.5%. Source material: blood. Receptors were obtained from a man aged 18 to 30 in good health.

This clonotype came up a few times. V usage is TRBV6-5 and J usage is TRBJ2-7, with 14 positions matching TRBD2. Per the germline V gene, CDR1 is MNHEY and CDR2 is SVGAGI. There are 14 residues in the CDR3. V lost 4 bases and J lost 6; bases outside the gene matches: 2. CDR3 sequence: CASSWGTSGSEQYF. The CDR3 DNA reads TGTGCCAGCAGTTGGGGGACTAGCGGGAGCGAGCAGTACTTC.

This clonotype appeared a few times. The CDR3 sequence: CASAKSYEQYF. DNA for the CDR3: TGTGCCAGCGCAAAATCCTACGAGCAGTACTTC. This chain links TRBV28 with TRBJ2-7, with D unclear. The CDR3 spans 11 residues. V lost 8 bases, J lost 1 base, and 6 bases lay in between. The V gene's germline CDR1 is MDHEN and CDR2 SYDVKM. The entire variable domain, with the rest obtained from reference TRBV28 and TRBJ2-7, is as follows: DVKVTQSSRYLVKRTGEKVFLECVQDMDHENMFWYRQDPGLGLRLIYFSYDVKMKEKGDIPEGYSVSREKKERFSLILESASTNQTSMYLCASAKSYEQYFGPGTRLTVT.

With respect to this clonotype: The germline gene is not matched at one end of the junction; a read error may be the cause. The CDR3 sequence: CATTQVRANTEELFF. The CDR3, as DNA: TGTGCCACCACCCAGGTTCGGGCGAACACCGAGGAGCTGTTTTTT. J is TRBJ2-2 and V is TRBV7-9; D not certain. Looked up from germline, CDR1 is SEHNR and CDR2 is FQNEAQ (reference sequence). This CDR3 has 15 amino acids. Looking up the rest from reference TRBV7-9 and TRBJ2-2 gives the full variable domain: DTGVSQNPRHKITKRGQNVTFRCDPISEHNRLYWYRQTLGQGPEFLTYFQNEAQLEKSRLLSDRFSAERPKGSFSTLEIQRTEQGDSAMYLCATTQVRANTEELFFGEGSRLTVL.

This clonotype was observed a few times. This chain links TRBV27 with TRBJ1-1; D possibly corresponds to TRBD1 (5 bases). Trimming took off 6 bases at V and 5 bases at J, with 16 bases between the two ends. Per the germline V gene, CDR1 is MNHEY and CDR2 is SMNVEV (reference sequence). The CDR3 length is 14 residues. CDR3 DNA: TGTGCCAGCAGGCGTACATCGGGGCCAACTGAAGCTTTCTTT. This translates into CASRRTSGPTEAFF.

V is TRBV20-1 and J is TRBJ2-1, with 9 bases matching TRBD2. CDR1 is DFQATT, CDR2 SNEGSKA, per germline (reference sequence). CDR3 length: 15 amino acids. With 3 bases clipped from V and 5 bases from J, the junction kept 8 bases outside the gene matches. The CDR3 loop is CSARDASGTHNEQFF. Written as DNA, the CDR3 is TGCAGTGCTAGGGACGCTAGCGGGACCCACAATGAGCAGTTCTTC.

The CDR3 region has the DNA TGCAGCGTCCGAGGGGTAACAGGGGTGAACACTGAAGCTTTCTTT. Protein sequence: CSVRGVTGVNTEAFF. V is TRBV29-1 and J is TRBJ1-1; 7 nucleotides agree with TRBD1. Germline V gives CDR1 SQVTM, CDR2 ANQGSEA. There are 15 residues in the CDR3. Trimming cost V 6 bases and J 0 bases; bases outside gene matches: 10. Looking up the rest from reference TRBV29-1 and TRBJ1-1 gives the full variable domain: SAVISQKPSRDICQRGTSLTIQCQVDSQVTMMFWYRQQPGQSLTLIATANQGSEATYESGFVIDKFPISRPNLTFSTLTVSNMSPEDSSIYLCSVRGVTGVNTEAFFGQGTRLTVV.

The chain is built from TRBV20-1 and TRBJ2-5; D is tentatively TRBD1 or TRBD2 (5 bases each). The J call may be faulty, since TRBJ2-7 better matches the DNA end. Germline assignment: CDR1 DFQATT and CDR2 SNEGSKA (reference sequence). The CDR3 totals 11 residues. The CDR3 nucleotides are TGCAGTGCCCCTCTGGGGGACGAGCAGTACTTC. This sequence encodes CSAPLGDEQYF.

The rearrangement uses TRBV20-1 and TRBJ1-1; possibly TRBD1 for D (5 bases). This CDR3 is 12 amino acids long. Germline V lookup: CDR1 DFQATT, CDR2 SNEGSKA (reference sequence). V gave up 5 bases and J gave up 7 bases, with 14 bases separating them. CDR3 loop: CSAAQGGGEAFF. The CDR3 DNA reads TGCAGTGCTGCCCAGGGAGGTGGTGAAGCTTTCTTT.

Note on this clonotype: A much larger clone differs by one base, so this may be a read error. The rearrangement links TRBV28 to TRBJ2-7; D uncertain. Germline assignment: CDR1 MDHEN and CDR2 SYDVKM. The V gene lost 4 bases and the J gene lost 3 bases, with 4 bases spanning the gap. This CDR3 is built from 11 residues. CDR3 in DNA: TGTGCCAGCAGTTGGAACTACGAGCAGTACTTC. Its translation is CASSWNYEQYF.